What follows describes a single T cell receptor beta chain. Its antigen is unknown. The data were taken from a study of OX40 agonist ivuxolimab in advanced cancers. Study background: Patients enrolled in dose escalation were diagnosed with hepatocellular carcinoma, melanoma, renal cell or head and neck cancer. General study results and limits: CD4+ and CD8+ blood T cells expanded clonally by week 6 at 0.1 to 3.0 mg/kg.

The CDR3 is made up of 16 amino acids. Germline CDR1 and CDR2: ENHRY and SYGVKD. The V gene end was trimmed by 8 bases and the J gene end by 1 base; junction bases not matched to a gene: 6. Profiling relied on immunoSEQ multiplex PCR, and the TCRdb table lists in-frame clones only, not all of them. This sample has more than 70,000 clones, with 85% to 95% found just once. The input for sequencing was CD4+ or CD8+ T cells sorted from blood, taken in a trial of the OX40 agonist ivuxolimab. This sequence originates from an adult with an advanced solid tumor such as melanoma, head and neck, liver or kidney cancer. The V and J genes are TRBV10-3 and TRBJ2-2, with 11 bases lining up with TRBD1. The CDR3: CAIPPGTGGNTGELFF. CDR3 in DNA: TGTGCCATCCCCCCCGGGACAGGGGGGAACACCGGGGAGCTGTTTTTT.